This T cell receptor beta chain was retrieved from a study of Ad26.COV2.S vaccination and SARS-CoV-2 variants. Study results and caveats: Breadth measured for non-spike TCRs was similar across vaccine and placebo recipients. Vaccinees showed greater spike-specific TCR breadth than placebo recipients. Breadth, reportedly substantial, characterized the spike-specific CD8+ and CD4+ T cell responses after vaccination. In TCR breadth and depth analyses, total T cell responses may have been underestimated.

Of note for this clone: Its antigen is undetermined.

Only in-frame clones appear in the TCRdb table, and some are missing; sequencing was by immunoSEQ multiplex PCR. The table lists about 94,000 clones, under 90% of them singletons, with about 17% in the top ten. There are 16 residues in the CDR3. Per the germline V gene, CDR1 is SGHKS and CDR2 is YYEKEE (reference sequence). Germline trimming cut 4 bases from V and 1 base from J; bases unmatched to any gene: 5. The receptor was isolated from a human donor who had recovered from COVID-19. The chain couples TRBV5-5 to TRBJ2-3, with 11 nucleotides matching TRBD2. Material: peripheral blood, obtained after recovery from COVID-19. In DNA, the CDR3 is TGTGCCAGCAGCCGGACTAGCGGGCCCCGCACAGATACGCAGTATTTT. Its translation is CASSRTSGPRTDTQYF.